The 26 T cell receptor beta chains reported below all come from one sample, sequenced in a study of T cell repertoires in cytomegalovirus infection. MiXCR, applied by TCRdb to the reads, yields one record per CDR3 protein. The table shows roughly 500,000 distinct CDR3 sequences, with about 17% occurring only once. The sample comprised CD8+ T cells from PBMCs. The receptor set was obtained from a human donor in good health (CMV status not recorded). Some clones in this sample may be carry-over from other donors' samples.

This clonotype was observed a few times. This chain uses TRBV10-3 with TRBJ2-3; TRBD2 matches at 8 bases. Trimming cost V 0 bases and J 1 base; bases outside gene matches: 6. The CDR3 totals 17 residues. Germline V CDR1 and CDR2: ENHRY, SYGVKD. CDR3: CAISESPGGPGTDTQYF. The CDR3 DNA is TGTGCCATCAGTGAGTCCCCGGGAGGGCCTGGCACAGATACGCAGTATTTT.

This clonotype was counted many times. This chain uses TRBV7-3 with TRBJ2-2; D uncertain. V lost 8 bases and J lost 3, with 7 bases in between. The CDR3 is 12 amino acids. The germline gives CDR1 SGHTA, CDR2 FQGTGA. CDR3 loop: CASGPDTGELFF. CDR3 nucleotide sequence: TGTGCCAGCGGCCCAGACACCGGGGAGCTGTTTTTT.

This clonotype occurred a few times. The chain is built from TRBV2 and TRBJ2-7; 11 bases fit TRBD2. After removal of 6 bases from V and 7 bases from J, the junction contained 5 bases not matched to a gene. The CDR3 runs to 13 residues. Germline CDR1 reads SNHLY; CDR2 reads FYNNEI. CDR3 DNA sequence: TGTGCCAGCAGGGAACTAGCGGGAGAAGAGCAGTACTTC. Protein: CASRELAGEEQYF.

This clonotype was seen ten or more times. This chain uses TRBV7-9 with TRBJ1-2; 9 bases match TRBD1. Germline V gives CDR1 SEHNR, CDR2 FQNEAQ (reference sequence). J was trimmed by 8 bases and V by 6 bases; bases with no gene match: 10. This CDR3 contains 14 residues. CDR3 protein: CASSLGQGLGGYTF. The DNA for the CDR3 is TGTGCCAGCAGTCTCGGACAGGGGCTAGGGGGCTACACCTTC.

The rearrangement joins TRBV20-1 to TRBJ2-1; no firm D call. V was cut by 6 bases and J by 5 bases, with 11 bases left in between. Germline lookup yields CDR1 DFQATT and CDR2 SNEGSKA (reference sequence). The length of the CDR3 is 12 residues. CDR3: CSAITGNNEQFF. CDR3 sequence (DNA): TGCAGTGCCATAACTGGGAACAATGAGCAGTTCTTC.

Only a few counts were recorded for this clonotype. This chain connects TRBV5-1 to TRBJ1-1; 9 nucleotides match TRBD1. The CDR3 has 17 residues. CDR1 and CDR2 (germline): SGHRS, YFSETQ. Trimming took 1 base from V and 5 from J; bases not matched to a gene: 12. CDR3 bases: TGCGCCAGCAGCTTGATTCTCGTGACAGGGGGTAGTACTGAAGCTTTCTTT. As protein: CASSLILVTGGSTEAFF.

The chain recombines TRBV7-9 with TRBJ1-2; D not certain. Trimming shortened V by 4 bases and J by 7 bases, and 13 bases separated the two germline ends. This CDR3 comprises 13 residues. CDR1 and CDR2 (germline): SEHNR, FQNEAQ (reference sequence). The CDR3 nucleotides are TGTGCCAGCAGCTCAAGCTCGGGGTCTGGCTACACCTTC. This gives the protein CASSSSSGSGYTF.

The V and J genes are TRBV20-1 and TRBJ2-5, with TRBD2 matching 7 bases. Per germline, CDR1 DFQATT and CDR2 SNEGSKA (reference sequence). The ends lost 5 bases at V and 4 bases at J; junction bases unmatched: 7. The CDR3 consists of 13 residues. Written as DNA, the CDR3 is TGCAGTGCTGGCGGGGAGGGCGGAGAGACCCAGTACTTC. It encodes CSAGGEGGETQYF.

This clonotype was detected many times. The genes are TRBV7-9 and TRBJ2-1; D gene uncertain. V gave up 2 bases and J gave up 8 bases, with 10 bases separating them. The CDR3 loop spans 13 amino acids. Germline loops: CDR1 SEHNR, CDR2 FQNEAQ (reference sequence). The CDR3 region is CASSLRRQDEQFF. The DNA for the CDR3 is TGTGCCAGCAGCTTAAGACGGCAGGATGAGCAGTTCTTC.

The chain recombines TRBV14 with TRBJ2-3; the D gene is possibly TRBD2 (5 bases). This CDR3 is 15 amino acids long. The V gene's germline CDR1 is SGHDN and CDR2 FVKESK. V was pared by 0 bases and J by 6 bases, with 13 bases between. CDR3 sequence (DNA): TGTGCCAGCAGCCAAGAGGGGTTCGCGGGCGATACGCAGTATTTT. Its protein product is CASSQEGFAGDTQYF.

This clonotype was counted ten times or more. J is TRBJ2-7 and V is TRBV7-9; maybe TRBD1 (6 bases). There are 15 residues in the CDR3. V shed 1 base and J shed 4 bases, with 14 bases lying between them. Germline V gives CDR1 SEHNR, CDR2 FQNEAQ (reference sequence). CDR3 nucleotides: TGTGCCAGCAGCTTAGATCAGGGGCGAGGGTACGAGCAGTACTTC. Protein: CASSLDQGRGYEQYF. The whole variable domain, remainder taken from reference TRBV7-9 and TRBJ2-7, is DTGVSQNPRHKITKRGQNVTFRCDPISEHNRLYWYRQTLGQGPEFLTYFQNEAQLEKSRLLSDRFSAERPKGSFSTLEIQRTEQGDSAMYLCASSLDQGRGYEQYFGPGTRLTVT.

This clonotype was seen repeatedly, ten times or more. The chain recombines TRBV5-4 with TRBJ1-1, with D possibly TRBD1 on 5 matching bases. The CDR3 consists of 16 residues. Germline loops: CDR1 SGHNT, CDR2 YYREEE (reference sequence). With 4 bases removed from V and 2 bases from J, the gap between germline ends came to 18 bases. Here the CDR3 reads CASSDGTWGLNTEAFF. The CDR3 bases are TGTGCCAGCAGCGACGGGACCTGGGGTTTAAACACTGAAGCTTTCTTT.

At least ten counts were recorded for this clonotype. This chain connects TRBV12-3 or TRBV12-4 to TRBJ1-4, with 10 nucleotides matching TRBD1. V was clipped by 5 bases and J by 6 bases; unmatched bases: 3. The CDR3 extends over 14 amino acids. DNA of the CDR3: TGTGCCAGCAGTCCCGGGACAGGGGATGAAAAACTGTTTTTT. It specifies CASSPGTGDEKLFF.

This clonotype was observed a few times. The chain couples TRBV25-1 to TRBJ1-3, with 7 bases aligning to TRBD1. With 3 bases clipped from V and 3 bases from J, the junction kept 8 bases outside the gene matches. This CDR3 has 16 residues. Germline V CDR1 and CDR2: MGHDK, SYGVNS. This CDR3 is CASSDSLQGNGNTIYF. CDR3 DNA sequence: TGTGCCAGCAGTGATAGCTTACAGGGGAATGGAAACACCATATATTTT.

In its sample, this clonotype was seen a few times. The chain carries TRBV6-5 and TRBJ1-6; the D gene is possibly TRBD1 (6 bases). Deletions cut 0 bases from V and 6 bases from J, with 18 bases between. Per germline, CDR1 MNHEY and CDR2 SVGAGI. CDR3 size: 18 residues. CDR3 region: CASSYSTEGVGGNSPLHF. The CDR3 DNA sequence: TGTGCCAGCAGTTACTCGACCGAAGGTGTAGGGGGTAATTCACCCCTCCACTTT.

Notes on this clonotype: A clone one base away is much larger, so this may be a read error. This rearrangement joins TRBV7-1 to TRBJ2-1; D unclear. TRBV7-1 is an ORF, and what it does is uncertain. The CDR3 spans 14 residues. V lost 5 bases and J lost 8, with 16 bases in between. CDR3 bases: TGTGCCAGCAGCACACCCTTAGGCAGCCATGAGCAGTTCTTC. Amino acids: CASSTPLGSHEQFF.

In its sample, this clonotype was seen a few times. This chain links TRBV6-6 with TRBJ1-3; 8 bases line up with TRBD1. Trimming at V came to 6 bases and at J to 2 bases, leaving 3 bases not matched to a gene. The CDR3 is made up of 14 amino acids. Germline V gene data show CDR1 as MNHNY and CDR2 as SVGAGI (reference sequence). CDR3 nucleotide sequence: TGTGCCAGCAGGGAGGACAGGGCTGGAAACACCATATATTTT. Encoded protein: CASREDRAGNTIYF.

The chain joins TRBV20-1 to TRBJ2-3, with 7 positions matching TRBD2. The CDR3 extends over 16 amino acids. CDR1 is DFQATT and CDR2 is SNEGSKA in the germline V gene (reference sequence). Losses at the gene ends were 3 bases for V and 1 base for J; bases not matched to a gene: 10. The CDR3 here is CSARGGDGPGTDTQYF. The CDR3 coding sequence is TGCAGTGCTAGGGGGGGGGACGGTCCTGGCACAGATACGCAGTATTTT.

V usage is TRBV4-2 and J usage is TRBJ1-6, with 8 bases aligning to TRBD1. CDR1 and CDR2 from the germline V gene are LGHNA and YNFKEQ. This CDR3 has 16 residues. Trimming at V came to 0 bases and at J to 7 bases, leaving 5 bases not matched to a gene. The chain's CDR3 is CASSQEGQGLNSPLHF. CDR3 sequence (DNA): TGTGCCAGCAGCCAAGAAGGACAGGGCCTAAATTCACCCCTCCACTTT.

This clonotype was observed a handful of times. A read error may produce the germline difference seen at one junction end. The V call is TRBV4-1, the J call TRBJ1-6; the match to TRBD1 covers 7 bases. The CDR3 length is 15 residues. Looked up from germline, CDR1 is MGHRA and CDR2 is YSYEKL. The CDR3 region is CASSEMDRSGSPLHF. DNA of the CDR3: TGTGCCAGCAGTGAAATGGACAGGTCGGGTTCACCCCTCCACTTT.

This chain uses TRBV7-9 with TRBJ2-2; D call uncertain. The CDR3 totals 16 residues. Germline CDR1 SEHNR, CDR2 FQNEAQ (reference sequence). V was trimmed by 5 bases and J by 1 base, leaving 14 bases between them. The CDR3 here is CASSPMVGLNTGELFF. Written as DNA, the CDR3 is TGTGCCAGCAGCCCGATGGTGGGCCTGAACACCGGGGAGCTGTTTTTT.

This clonotype was detected ten times or more. This chain connects TRBV19 to TRBJ2-1, with 9 bases matching TRBD2. The CDR3 has 15 amino acids. Trimming removed 9 bases from V and 0 bases from J; junction bases left unmatched: 6. From germline, CDR1 is LNHDA and CDR2 SQIVND (reference sequence). CDR3 sequence reads: CASSISGGSYNEQFF. CDR3 nucleotides: TGTGCCAGCAGCATTAGCGGGGGCTCCTACAATGAGCAGTTCTTC.

V and J are TRBV28 and TRBJ1-1; 7 bases align to TRBD1. Germline lookup yields CDR1 MDHEN and CDR2 SYDVKM. The CDR3 is 14 residues long. The V segment lost 3 bases and the J segment 3 bases; nucleotides outside the gene matches: 4. The CDR3 DNA sequence: TGTGCCAGCAGTTTCTGGGGACAGTACACTGAAGCTTTCTTT. Translation: CASSFWGQYTEAFF.

This clonotype was picked up a small number of times. The chain links TRBV6-2 or TRBV6-3 to TRBJ1-2; a possible D gene is TRBD1 (6 bases). CDR1 is MNHEY, CDR2 SVGEGT, per germline. The CDR3 spans 11 residues. V lost 6 bases and J lost 13, with 15 bases in between. In DNA, the CDR3 is TGTGCCAGCAGCCTAGACAGGCTCCTCACCTTC. It encodes CASSLDRLLTF.

This chain uses TRBV30 with TRBJ1-5; D unclear. The V gene's germline CDR1 is GTSNPN and CDR2 SVGIG (reference sequence). With 0 bases removed from V and 2 bases from J, the gap between germline ends came to 8 bases. This CDR3 is built from 14 residues. The CDR3 nucleotides are TGTGCCTGGAGTGTCCTCATGGGCAATCAGCCCCAGCATTTT. Translation gives CAWSVLMGNQPQHF.

This clonotype was observed many times. This chain connects TRBV12-5 to TRBJ1-1, with TRBD1 as a possible D gene (6 bases). Per the germline V gene, CDR1 is LGHNT and CDR2 is FRNRAP. Between the trimmed V and J ends, which lost 0 bases and 7 bases, there was a span of 9 bases. The CDR3 consists of 13 residues. The CDR3 spells CASGLVQGSEAFF. In DNA, the CDR3 is TGTGCTAGTGGTTTGGTACAGGGCAGTGAAGCTTTCTTT.